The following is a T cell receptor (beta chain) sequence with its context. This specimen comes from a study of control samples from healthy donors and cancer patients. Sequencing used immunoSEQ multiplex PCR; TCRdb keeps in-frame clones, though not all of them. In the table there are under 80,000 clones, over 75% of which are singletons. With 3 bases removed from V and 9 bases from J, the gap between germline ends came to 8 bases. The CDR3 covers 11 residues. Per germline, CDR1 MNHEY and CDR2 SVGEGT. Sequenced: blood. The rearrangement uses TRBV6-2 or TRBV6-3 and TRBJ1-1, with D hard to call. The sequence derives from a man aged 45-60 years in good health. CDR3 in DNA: TGTGCCAGCAGTTATCCGACAAAAGCTTTCTTT. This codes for CASSYPTKAFF.